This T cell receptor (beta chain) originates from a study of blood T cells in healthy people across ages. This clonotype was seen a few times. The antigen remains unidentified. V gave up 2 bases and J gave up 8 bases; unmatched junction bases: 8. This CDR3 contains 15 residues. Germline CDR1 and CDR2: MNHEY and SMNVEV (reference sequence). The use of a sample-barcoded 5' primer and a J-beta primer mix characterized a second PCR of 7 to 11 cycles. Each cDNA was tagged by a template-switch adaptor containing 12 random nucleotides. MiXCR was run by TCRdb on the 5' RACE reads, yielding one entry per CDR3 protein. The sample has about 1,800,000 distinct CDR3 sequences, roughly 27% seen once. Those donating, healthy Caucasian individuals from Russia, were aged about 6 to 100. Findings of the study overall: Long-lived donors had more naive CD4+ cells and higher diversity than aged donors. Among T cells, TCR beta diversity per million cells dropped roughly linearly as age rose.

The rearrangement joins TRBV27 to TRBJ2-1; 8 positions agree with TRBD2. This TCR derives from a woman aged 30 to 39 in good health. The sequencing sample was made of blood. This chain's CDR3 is CASSLSGSTRDEQFF. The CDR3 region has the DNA TGTGCCAGCAGTTTAAGCGGGAGTACCCGCGATGAGCAGTTCTTC.